This passage covers 16 T cell receptor beta chains from one sample sequenced in a study of beta chain features in type 1 diabetes. Broader study findings: Within each of all four CD4+ subsets, Type 1 diabetes patients had TCRB CDR3s that were moderately but significantly shorter.

The entirety of the isolated RNA underwent reverse transcription, so expressed TCRB transcripts were sequenced. Libraries were prepared by immunoSEQ multiplex PCR; TCRdb keeps only in-frame clonotypes and omits some of them. The sample lists under 850,000 clones; 13% were seen once. These receptors are not linked to any known antigen. Sequenced input: naive CD4+ T cells from blood. These receptors were taken from a man younger than 35 with type 1 diabetes.

This clone has more than one count but fewer than ten. The V and J genes are TRBV30 and TRBJ1-6; possible D gene TRBD1, 6 bases. The length of the CDR3 is 17 residues. The germline gives CDR1 GTSNPN, CDR2 SVGIG (reference sequence). Trimming pared 3 bases from V and 0 bases from J, leaving 15 bases between. The CDR3 spells CAWSRGLTSSYNSPLHF. CDR3 DNA sequence: TGTGCCTGGAGCCGGGGGCTGACGAGCTCCTATAATTCACCCCTCCACTTT.

With regard to this clone: Other nucleotide sequences in the sample specify the same CDR3. This CDR3 is CASSPGQSSYNEQFF. Written as DNA, the CDR3 is TGTGCCAGCAGCCCCGGACAGAGCTCCTACAATGAGCAGTTCTTC. V and J are TRBV5-4 and TRBJ2-1; D may be TRBD1 (6 bases). Germline loops: CDR1 SGHNT, CDR2 YYREEE (reference sequence). V lost 4 bases and J lost 0, with 11 bases in between. CDR3 length: 15 amino acids. Full variable domain (outside the CDR3, taken from reference TRBV5-4 and TRBJ2-1): ETGVTQSPTHLIKTRGQQVTLRCSSQSGHNTVSWYQQALGQGPQFIFQYYREEENGRGNFPPRFSGLQFPNYSSELNVNALELDDSALYLCASSPGQSSYNEQFFGPGTRLTVL.

This clone turned up a few times. The chain links TRBV30 to TRBJ1-5; 9 bases are a match to TRBD1. Germline-derived CDR1 and CDR2 are GTSNPN and SVGIG (reference sequence). Trimming took 4 bases from V and 4 from J; bases not matched to a gene: 2. The CDR3 runs 13 residues. CDR3 region: CAWKGTGNQPQHF. The DNA of the CDR3 is TGTGCCTGGAAGGGGACAGGGAATCAGCCCCAGCATTTT.

This chain uses TRBV6-5 with TRBJ1-1; the D is unclear. V was cut by 0 bases and J by 6 bases, with 5 bases left in between. This CDR3 has 12 amino acids. Germline V CDR1 and CDR2: MNHEY, SVGAGI. The CDR3 reads CASSYSQSEAFF. The CDR3 DNA reads as TGTGCCAGCAGTTACTCCCAGTCTGAAGCTTTCTTT.

The chain couples TRBV29-1 to TRBJ2-1, with D perhaps matching TRBD1 (5 bases). Trimming removed 7 bases at V and 2 bases at J, with 12 bases between. The CDR3 sequence is 13 residues long. In germline, CDR1 is SQVTM, CDR2 ANQGSEA. CDR3 DNA: TGCAGCGGGTCCAGGGTCGCCTACAATGAGCAGTTCTTC. Its protein is CSGSRVAYNEQFF.

CDR3 protein: CASSLRYRDVYGYTF. The CDR3 region has the DNA TGCGCCAGCAGCTTGAGGTACAGGGATGTCTATGGCTACACCTTC. The chain employs TRBV5-1 and TRBJ1-2, with D possibly matching TRBD1 (6 bases). The CDR3 has 15 amino acids. The V gene's germline CDR1 is SGHRS and CDR2 YFSETQ. V lost 1 base and J 4 bases, leaving 14 bases between the germline ends.

V is TRBV6-5 and J is TRBJ1-5, with a possible D match to TRBD1 (6 bases). V dropped 4 bases and J dropped 7 bases, with 14 bases sitting between them. The germline gives CDR1 MNHEY, CDR2 SVGAGI. CDR3 size: 14 residues. The CDR3, as DNA: TGTGCCAGCAGTTCCCTCGCAGGGGAGCAGCCCCAGCATTTT. Translating gives CASSSLAGEQPQHF.

This clone was recorded a few times. V and J are TRBV11-3 and TRBJ2-2; the D is unclear. Trimming cost V 4 bases and J 3 bases, with 6 bases left between them. The CDR3 contains 13 residues. CDR1 and CDR2 from the germline V gene are SGHNT and YENEEA. DNA of the CDR3: TGTGCCAGCAGCTCCCGGGACACCGGGGAGCTGTTTTTT. Translation gives CASSSRDTGELFF.

The chain employs TRBV7-3 and TRBJ2-1; D uncertain. This CDR3 comprises 12 residues. Germline loops: CDR1 SGHTA, CDR2 FQGTGA. The ends were cut back, 8 bases at V and 7 bases at J, with 12 bases in the middle. The CDR3 here is CASGKSVNEQFF. CDR3 DNA sequence: TGTGCCAGCGGCAAGAGCGTAAATGAGCAGTTCTTC.

A few counts support this clone. The V and J genes are TRBV4-1 and TRBJ2-7; 9 bases fit TRBD1. Trimming at V came to 2 bases and at J to 5 bases, leaving 4 bases not matched to a gene. CDR3 length equals 14 residues. Per germline, CDR1 MGHRA and CDR2 YSYEKL. CDR3 sequence: CASSQLGQGNEQYF. In DNA, the CDR3 is TGCGCCAGCAGCCAATTGGGACAGGGAAACGAGCAGTACTTC.

This clone was observed a few times. The chain couples TRBV30 to TRBJ1-4, with a possible D match to TRBD1 (6 bases). The CDR3 totals 16 residues. Looked up from germline, CDR1 is GTSNPN and CDR2 is SVGIG (reference sequence). V lost 1 base and J 8 bases, leaving 20 bases between the germline ends. Here the CDR3 DNA reads TGTGCCTGGAGTGGCGGCGGGGACATGGCTTGGGAAAAACTGTTTTTT. Encoded protein: CAWSGGGDMAWEKLFF.

This rearrangement joins TRBV14 to TRBJ1-1; D gene uncertain. Germline V CDR1 and CDR2: SGHDN, FVKESK. Deletions cut 1 base from V and 11 bases from J, with 11 bases between. This CDR3 is built from 12 residues. The DNA of the CDR3 is TGTGCCAGCAGCCAAGGCCTGGTTTCTGCTTTCTTT. It codes for CASSQGLVSAFF.

The V and J genes are TRBV15 and TRBJ2-3; 8 nucleotides match TRBD2. CDR3 size: 17 residues. Trimming cost V 0 bases and J 6 bases; bases outside gene matches: 11. CDR1 and CDR2 (germline): LNHNV, YYDKDF (reference sequence). The CDR3 here is CATSRDQASGGSDTQYF. CDR3 nucleotides: TGTGCCACCAGCAGAGATCAGGCCAGCGGGGGAAGCGATACGCAGTATTTT.

This clone has a handful of counts. The chain combines TRBV7-2 with TRBJ2-1; D is unresolved. This CDR3 has 14 residues. Trimming removed 2 bases at V and 9 bases at J, with 14 bases between. Germline values: CDR1 SGHTA, CDR2 FQGNSA. The CDR3 reads CASSLIAPGGEQFF. CDR3 sequence (DNA): TGTGCCAGCAGCTTAATTGCCCCGGGCGGTGAGCAGTTCTTC.

This clone occurred once. The chain uses TRBV12-5 and TRBJ2-5; tentative D call: TRBD2 (5 bases). The CDR3 has 12 residues. Trimming stripped 7 bases from V and 5 bases from J, with 11 bases between. The germline V gene has CDR1 LGHNT and CDR2 FRNRAP. The CDR3 protein is CASAPGGETQYF. CDR3 DNA: TGTGCTAGTGCCCCTGGCGGGGAGACCCAGTACTTC.

V and J are TRBV19 and TRBJ1-5; no definite D call. CDR3 length: 15 amino acids. V was pared by 3 bases and J by 0 bases, with 9 bases between. CDR1 is LNHDA and CDR2 is SQIVND in the germline V gene (reference sequence). CDR3 nucleotides: TGTGCCAGTAGTATTGAGACGGATAGCAATCAGCCCCAGCATTTT. It is translated as CASSIETDSNQPQHF. Drawing the rest from reference TRBV19 and TRBJ1-5, the complete variable domain is DGGITQSPKYLFRKEGQNVTLSCEQNLNHDAMYWYRQDPGQGLRLIYYSQIVNDFQKGDIAEGYSVSREKKESFPLTVTSAQKNPTAFYLCASSIETDSNQPQHFGDGTRLSIL.